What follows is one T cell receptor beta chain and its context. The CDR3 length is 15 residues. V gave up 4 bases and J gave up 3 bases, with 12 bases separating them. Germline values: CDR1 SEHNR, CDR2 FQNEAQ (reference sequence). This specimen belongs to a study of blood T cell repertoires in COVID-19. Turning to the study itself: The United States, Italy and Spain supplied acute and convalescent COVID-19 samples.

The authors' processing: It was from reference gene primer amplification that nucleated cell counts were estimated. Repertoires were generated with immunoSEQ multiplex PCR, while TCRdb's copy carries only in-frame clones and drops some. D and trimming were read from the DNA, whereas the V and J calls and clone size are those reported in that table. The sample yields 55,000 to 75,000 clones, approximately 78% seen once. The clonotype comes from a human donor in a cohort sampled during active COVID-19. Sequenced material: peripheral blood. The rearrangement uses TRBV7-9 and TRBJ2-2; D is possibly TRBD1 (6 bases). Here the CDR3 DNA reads TGTGCCAGCAGCTCTTACAGGGCAGACACCGGGGAGCTGTTTTTT. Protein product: CASSSYRADTGELFF.